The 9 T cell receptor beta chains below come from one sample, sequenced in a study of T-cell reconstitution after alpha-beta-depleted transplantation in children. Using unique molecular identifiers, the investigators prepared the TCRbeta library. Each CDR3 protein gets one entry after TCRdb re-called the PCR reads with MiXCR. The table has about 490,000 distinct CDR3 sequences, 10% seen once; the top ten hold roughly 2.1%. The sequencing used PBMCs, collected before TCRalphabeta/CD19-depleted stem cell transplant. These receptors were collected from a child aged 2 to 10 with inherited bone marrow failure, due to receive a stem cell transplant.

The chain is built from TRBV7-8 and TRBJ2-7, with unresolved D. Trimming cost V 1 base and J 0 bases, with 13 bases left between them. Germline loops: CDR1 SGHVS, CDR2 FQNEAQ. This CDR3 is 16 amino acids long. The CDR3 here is CASSLVSGLTSYEQYF. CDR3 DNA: TGTGCCAGCAGCTTAGTATCTGGATTAACCTCCTACGAGCAGTACTTC.

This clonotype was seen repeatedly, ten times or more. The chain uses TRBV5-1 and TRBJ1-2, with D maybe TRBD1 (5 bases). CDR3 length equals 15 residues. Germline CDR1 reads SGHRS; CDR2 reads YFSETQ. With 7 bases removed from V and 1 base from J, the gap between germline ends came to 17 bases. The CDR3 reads CASRGDREFNYGYTF. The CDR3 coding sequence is TGCGCCAGCCGCGGGGACCGAGAATTTAACTATGGCTACACCTTC.

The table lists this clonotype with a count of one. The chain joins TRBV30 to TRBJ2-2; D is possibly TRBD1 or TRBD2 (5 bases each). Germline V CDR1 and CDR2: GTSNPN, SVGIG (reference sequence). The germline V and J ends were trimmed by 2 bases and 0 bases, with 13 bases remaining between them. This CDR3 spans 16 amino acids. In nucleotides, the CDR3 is TGTGCCTGGAGTCAACCCGGGACGTCGAACACCGGGGAGCTGTTTTTT. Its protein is CAWSQPGTSNTGELFF.

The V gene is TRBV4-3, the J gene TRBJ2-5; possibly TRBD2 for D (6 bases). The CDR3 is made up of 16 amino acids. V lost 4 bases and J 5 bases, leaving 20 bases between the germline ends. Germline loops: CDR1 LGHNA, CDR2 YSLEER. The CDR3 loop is CASSPFYGSLGETQYF. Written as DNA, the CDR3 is TGCGCCAGCAGCCCTTTCTACGGGAGTTTGGGGGAGACCCAGTACTTC.

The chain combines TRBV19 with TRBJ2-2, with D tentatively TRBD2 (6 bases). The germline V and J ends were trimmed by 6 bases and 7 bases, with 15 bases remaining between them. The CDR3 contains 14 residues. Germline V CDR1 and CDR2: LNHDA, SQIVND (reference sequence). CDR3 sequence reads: CASSHLNGGGELFF. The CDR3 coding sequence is TGTGCCAGTAGCCACCTCAACGGGGGCGGGGAGCTGTTTTTT.

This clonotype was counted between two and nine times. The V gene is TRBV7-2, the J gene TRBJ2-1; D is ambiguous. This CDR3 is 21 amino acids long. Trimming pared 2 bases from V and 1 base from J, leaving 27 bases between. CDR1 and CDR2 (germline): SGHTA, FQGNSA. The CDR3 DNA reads TGTGCCAGCAGCTTACGAAAAGACGCCGAGGAGAGGAGAATGTCCTACAATGAGCAGTTCTTC. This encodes CASSLRKDAEERRMSYNEQFF.

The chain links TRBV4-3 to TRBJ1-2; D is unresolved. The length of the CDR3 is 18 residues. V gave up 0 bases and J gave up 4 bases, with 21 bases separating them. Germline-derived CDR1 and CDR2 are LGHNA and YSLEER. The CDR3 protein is CASSQDRADDPTPYGYTF. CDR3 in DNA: TGCGCCAGCAGCCAAGATCGGGCAGACGATCCTACGCCCTATGGCTACACCTTC.

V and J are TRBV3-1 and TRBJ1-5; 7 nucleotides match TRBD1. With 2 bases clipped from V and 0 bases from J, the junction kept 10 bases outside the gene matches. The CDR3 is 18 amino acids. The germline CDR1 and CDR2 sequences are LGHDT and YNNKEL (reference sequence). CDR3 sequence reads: CASSQIRQGRRSNQPQHF. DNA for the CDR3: TGTGCCAGCAGCCAAATACGACAGGGACGGCGTAGCAATCAGCCCCAGCATTTT.

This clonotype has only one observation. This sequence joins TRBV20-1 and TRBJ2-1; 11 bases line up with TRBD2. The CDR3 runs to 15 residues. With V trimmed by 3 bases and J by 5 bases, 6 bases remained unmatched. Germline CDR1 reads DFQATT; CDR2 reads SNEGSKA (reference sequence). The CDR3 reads CSASRTSGRHNEQFF. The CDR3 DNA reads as TGCAGTGCTAGCCGGACTAGCGGGCGACACAATGAGCAGTTCTTC.